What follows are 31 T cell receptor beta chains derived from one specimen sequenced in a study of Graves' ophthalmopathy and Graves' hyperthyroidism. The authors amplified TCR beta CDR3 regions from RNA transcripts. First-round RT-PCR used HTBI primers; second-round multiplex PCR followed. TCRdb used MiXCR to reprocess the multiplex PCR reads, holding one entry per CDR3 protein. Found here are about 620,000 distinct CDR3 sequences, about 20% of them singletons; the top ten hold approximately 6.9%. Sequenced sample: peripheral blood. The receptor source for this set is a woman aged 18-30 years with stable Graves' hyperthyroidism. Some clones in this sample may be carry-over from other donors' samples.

DNA of the CDR3: TGCGCCAGCAGCGAACAGGGGCAGGTCGGGGAGCTGTTTTTT. Protein sequence: CASSEQGQVGELFF. The genes are TRBV5-1 and TRBJ2-2, with 7 bases fitting TRBD1. CDR1 and CDR2 from the germline V gene are SGHRS and YFSETQ. The V segment lost 4 bases and the J segment 7 bases; nucleotides outside the gene matches: 7. The CDR3 extends over 14 amino acids.

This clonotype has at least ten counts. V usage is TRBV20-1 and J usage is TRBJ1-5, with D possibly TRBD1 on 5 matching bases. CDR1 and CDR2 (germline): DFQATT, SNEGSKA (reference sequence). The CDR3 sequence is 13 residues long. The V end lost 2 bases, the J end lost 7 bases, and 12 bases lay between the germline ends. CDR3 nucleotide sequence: TGCAGTGCTAGATTCCAAGAGGGGCAGCCCCAGCATTTT. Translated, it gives CSARFQEGQPQHF.

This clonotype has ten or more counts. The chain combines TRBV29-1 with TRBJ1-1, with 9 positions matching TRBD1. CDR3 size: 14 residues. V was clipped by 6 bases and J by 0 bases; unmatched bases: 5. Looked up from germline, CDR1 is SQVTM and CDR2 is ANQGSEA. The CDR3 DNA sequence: TGCAGCGTCCGACAGGGGGGGGTGAACACTGAAGCTTTCTTT. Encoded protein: CSVRQGGVNTEAFF.

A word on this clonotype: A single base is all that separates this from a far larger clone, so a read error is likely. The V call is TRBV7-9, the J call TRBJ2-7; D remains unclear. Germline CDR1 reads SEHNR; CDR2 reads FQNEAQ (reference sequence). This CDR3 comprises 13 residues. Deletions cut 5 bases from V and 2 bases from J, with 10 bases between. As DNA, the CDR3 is TGTGCCAGCAGCCCGGTACAAGCCTACGAGCAGTACTTC. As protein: CASSPVQAYEQYF.

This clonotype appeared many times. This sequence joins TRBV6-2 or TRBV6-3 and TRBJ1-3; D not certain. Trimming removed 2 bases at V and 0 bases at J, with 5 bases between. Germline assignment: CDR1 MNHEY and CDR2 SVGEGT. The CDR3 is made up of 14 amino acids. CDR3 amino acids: CASSYRDSGNTIYF. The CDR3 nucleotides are TGTGCCAGCAGTTACAGGGACTCTGGAAACACCATATATTTT.

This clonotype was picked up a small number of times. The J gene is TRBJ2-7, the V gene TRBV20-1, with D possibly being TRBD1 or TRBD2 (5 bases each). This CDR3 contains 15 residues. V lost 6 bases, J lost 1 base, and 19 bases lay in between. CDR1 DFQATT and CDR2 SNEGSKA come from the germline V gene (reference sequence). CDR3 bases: TGCAGTGCCAACCCCCGGGACGCACTTTCCTACGAGCAGTACTTC. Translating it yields CSANPRDALSYEQYF.

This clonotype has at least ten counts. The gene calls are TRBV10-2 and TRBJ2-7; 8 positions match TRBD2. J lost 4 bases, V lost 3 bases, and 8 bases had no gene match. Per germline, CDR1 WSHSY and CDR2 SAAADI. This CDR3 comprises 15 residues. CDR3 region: CASSDRAGGSYEQYF. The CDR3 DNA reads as TGCGCCAGCAGTGACAGGGCGGGAGGCTCTTACGAGCAGTACTTC.

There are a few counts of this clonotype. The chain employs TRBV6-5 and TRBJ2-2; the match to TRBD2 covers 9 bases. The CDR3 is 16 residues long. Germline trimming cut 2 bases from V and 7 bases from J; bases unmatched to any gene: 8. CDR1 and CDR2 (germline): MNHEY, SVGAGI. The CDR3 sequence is CASSYPAGGPGGELFF. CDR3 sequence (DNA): TGTGCCAGCAGTTACCCAGCGGGGGGTCCGGGCGGGGAGCTGTTTTTT.

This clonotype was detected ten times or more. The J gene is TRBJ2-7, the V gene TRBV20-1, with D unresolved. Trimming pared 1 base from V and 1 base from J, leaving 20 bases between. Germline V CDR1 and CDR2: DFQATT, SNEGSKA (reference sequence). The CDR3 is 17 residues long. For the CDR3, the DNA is TGCAGTGCTAGAGTCCTAATGCAGGACGACGAGTCCTACGAGCAGTACTTC. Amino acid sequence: CSARVLMQDDESYEQYF.

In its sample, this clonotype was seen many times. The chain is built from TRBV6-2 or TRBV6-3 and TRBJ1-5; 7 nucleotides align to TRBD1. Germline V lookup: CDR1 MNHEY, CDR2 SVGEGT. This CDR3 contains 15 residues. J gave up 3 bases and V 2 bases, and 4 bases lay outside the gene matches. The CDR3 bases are TGTGCCAGCAGTTACGAAGGGGGCGCCAATCAGCCCCAGCATTTT. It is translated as CASSYEGGANQPQHF.

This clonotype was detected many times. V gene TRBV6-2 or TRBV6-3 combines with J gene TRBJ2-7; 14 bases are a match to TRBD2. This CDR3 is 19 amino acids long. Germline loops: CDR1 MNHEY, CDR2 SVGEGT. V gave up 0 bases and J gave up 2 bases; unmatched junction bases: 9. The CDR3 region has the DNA TGTGCCAGCAGTTACTCCCAGGGACTAGCGGGGGAGAACCCCTACGAGCAGTACTTC. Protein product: CASSYSQGLAGENPYEQYF.

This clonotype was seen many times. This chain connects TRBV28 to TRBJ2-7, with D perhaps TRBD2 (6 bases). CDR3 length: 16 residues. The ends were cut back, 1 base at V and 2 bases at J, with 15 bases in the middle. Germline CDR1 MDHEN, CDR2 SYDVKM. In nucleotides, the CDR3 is TGTGCCAGCAGTTTATTCGGGGGACCTACACCCTACGAGCAGTACTTC. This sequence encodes CASSLFGGPTPYEQYF.

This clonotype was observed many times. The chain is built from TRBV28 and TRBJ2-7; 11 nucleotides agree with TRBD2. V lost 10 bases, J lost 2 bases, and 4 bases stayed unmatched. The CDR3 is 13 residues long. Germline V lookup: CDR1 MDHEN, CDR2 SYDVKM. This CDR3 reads CATRLAGPYEQYF. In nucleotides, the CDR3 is TGTGCCACAAGACTAGCGGGGCCCTACGAGCAGTACTTC.

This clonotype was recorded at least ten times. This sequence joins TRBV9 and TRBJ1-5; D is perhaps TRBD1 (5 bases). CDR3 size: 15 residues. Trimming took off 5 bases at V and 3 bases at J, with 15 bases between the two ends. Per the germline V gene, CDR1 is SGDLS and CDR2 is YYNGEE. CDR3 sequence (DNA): TGTGCCAGCAGTGCGCGGGGGGAGAACAATCAGCCCCAGCATTTT. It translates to CASSARGENNQPQHF.

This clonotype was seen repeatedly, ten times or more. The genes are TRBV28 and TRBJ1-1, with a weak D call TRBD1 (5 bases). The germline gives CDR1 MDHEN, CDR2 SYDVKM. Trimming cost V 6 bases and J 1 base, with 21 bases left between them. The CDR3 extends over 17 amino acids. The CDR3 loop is CASSYGHAEPQNTEAFF. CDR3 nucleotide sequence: TGTGCCAGCAGCTACGGACACGCCGAACCTCAGAACACTGAAGCTTTCTTT. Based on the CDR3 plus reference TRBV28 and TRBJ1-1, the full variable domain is DVKVTQSSRYLVKRTGEKVFLECVQDMDHENMFWYRQDPGLGLRLIYFSYDVKMKEKGDIPEGYSVSREKKERFSLILESASTNQTSMYLCASSYGHAEPQNTEAFFGQGTRLTVV.

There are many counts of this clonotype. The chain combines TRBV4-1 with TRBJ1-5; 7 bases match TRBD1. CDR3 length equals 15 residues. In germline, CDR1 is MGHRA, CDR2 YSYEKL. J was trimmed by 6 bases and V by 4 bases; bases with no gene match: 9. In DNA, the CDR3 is TGCGCCAGCAGCCGGGGAACCGACAGGGCTCAGCCCCAGCATTTT. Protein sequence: CASSRGTDRAQPQHF.

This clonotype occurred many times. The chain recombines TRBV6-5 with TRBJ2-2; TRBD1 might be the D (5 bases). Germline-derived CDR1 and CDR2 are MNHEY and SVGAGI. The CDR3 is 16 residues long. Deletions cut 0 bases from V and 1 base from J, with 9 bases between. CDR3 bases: TGTGCCAGCAGTTACTCAGAGACAGTGAACACCGGGGAGCTGTTTTTT. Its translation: CASSYSETVNTGELFF.

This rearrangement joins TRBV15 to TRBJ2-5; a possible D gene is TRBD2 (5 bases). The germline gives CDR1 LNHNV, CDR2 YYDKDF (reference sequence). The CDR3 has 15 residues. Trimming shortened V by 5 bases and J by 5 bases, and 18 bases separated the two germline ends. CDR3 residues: CATSRPDPGRETQYF. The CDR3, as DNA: TGTGCCACCAGCCGCCCAGACCCGGGAAGGGAGACCCAGTACTTC.

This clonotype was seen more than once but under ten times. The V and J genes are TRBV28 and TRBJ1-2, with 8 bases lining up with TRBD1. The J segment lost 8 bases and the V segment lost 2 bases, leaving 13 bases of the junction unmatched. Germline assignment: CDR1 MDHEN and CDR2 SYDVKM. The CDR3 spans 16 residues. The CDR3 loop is CASSLEVQGAYEGYTF. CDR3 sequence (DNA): TGTGCCAGCAGTTTAGAGGTCCAGGGGGCGTATGAAGGCTACACCTTC.

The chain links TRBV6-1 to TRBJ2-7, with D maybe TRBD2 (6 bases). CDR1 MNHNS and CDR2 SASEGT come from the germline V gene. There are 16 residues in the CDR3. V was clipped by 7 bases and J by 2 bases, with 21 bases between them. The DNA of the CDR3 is TGTGCCAGCATCCTTAAGGGCGGGATTTTACCCTACGAGCAGTACTTC. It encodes CASILKGGILPYEQYF.

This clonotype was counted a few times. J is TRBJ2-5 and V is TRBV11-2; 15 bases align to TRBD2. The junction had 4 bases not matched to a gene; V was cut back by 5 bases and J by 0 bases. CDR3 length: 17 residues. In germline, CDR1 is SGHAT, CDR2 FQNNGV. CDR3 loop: CASSLGLAGGNQETQYF. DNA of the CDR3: TGTGCCAGCAGCCTAGGACTAGCGGGGGGGAACCAAGAGACCCAGTACTTC.

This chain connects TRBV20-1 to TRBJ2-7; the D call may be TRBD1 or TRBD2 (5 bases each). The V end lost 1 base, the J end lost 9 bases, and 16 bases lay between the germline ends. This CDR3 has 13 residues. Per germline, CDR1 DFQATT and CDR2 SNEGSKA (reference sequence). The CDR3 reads CSARAGEGRGQYF. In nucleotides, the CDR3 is TGCAGTGCTAGAGCCGGAGAGGGGCGAGGGCAGTACTTC.

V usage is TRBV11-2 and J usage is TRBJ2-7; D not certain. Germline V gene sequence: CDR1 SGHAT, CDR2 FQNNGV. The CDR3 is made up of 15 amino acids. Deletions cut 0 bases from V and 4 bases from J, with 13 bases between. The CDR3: CASSLDVRVSYEQYF. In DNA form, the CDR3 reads TGTGCCAGCAGCTTAGATGTCCGAGTATCTTACGAGCAGTACTTC.

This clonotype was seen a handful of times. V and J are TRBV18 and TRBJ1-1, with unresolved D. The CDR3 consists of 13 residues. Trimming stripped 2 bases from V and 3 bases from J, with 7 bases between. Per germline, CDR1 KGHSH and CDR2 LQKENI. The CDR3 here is CASSPAQDTEAFF. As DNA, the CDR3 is TGTGCCAGCTCACCAGCCCAGGACACTGAAGCTTTCTTT.

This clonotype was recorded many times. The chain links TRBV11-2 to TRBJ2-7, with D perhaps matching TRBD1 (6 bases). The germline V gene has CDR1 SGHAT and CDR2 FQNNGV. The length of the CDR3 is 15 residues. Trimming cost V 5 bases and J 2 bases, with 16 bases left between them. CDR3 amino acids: CASSPRQAPAYEQYF. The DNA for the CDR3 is TGTGCCAGCAGCCCCCGACAGGCCCCAGCCTACGAGCAGTACTTC.

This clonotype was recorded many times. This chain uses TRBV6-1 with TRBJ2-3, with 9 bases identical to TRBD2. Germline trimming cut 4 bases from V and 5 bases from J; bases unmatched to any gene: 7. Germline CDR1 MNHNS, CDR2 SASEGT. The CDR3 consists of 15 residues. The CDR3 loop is CASSAGTSRGDTQYF. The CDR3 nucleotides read TGTGCCAGCAGTGCGGGGACTAGCCGGGGAGATACGCAGTATTTT.

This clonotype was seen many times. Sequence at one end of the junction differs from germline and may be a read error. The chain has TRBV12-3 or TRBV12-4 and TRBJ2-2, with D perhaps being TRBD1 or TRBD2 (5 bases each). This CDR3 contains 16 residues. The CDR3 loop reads CASSLFGAVNTGELFF. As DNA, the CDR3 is TGTGCCAGCAGTTTATTCGGGGCGGTGAACACCGGAGAGCTGTTTTTT.

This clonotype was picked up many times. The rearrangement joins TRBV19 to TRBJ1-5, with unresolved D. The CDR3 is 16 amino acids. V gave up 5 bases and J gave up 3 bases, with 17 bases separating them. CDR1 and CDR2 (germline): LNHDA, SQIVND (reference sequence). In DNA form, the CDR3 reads TGTGCCAGTAGTCTGGGTCAGCCCGGACTCAATCAGCCCCAGCATTTT. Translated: CASSLGQPGLNQPQHF.

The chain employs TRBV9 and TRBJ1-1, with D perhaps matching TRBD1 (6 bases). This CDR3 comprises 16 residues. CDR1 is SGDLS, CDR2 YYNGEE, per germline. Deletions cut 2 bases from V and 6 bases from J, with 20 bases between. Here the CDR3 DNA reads TGTGCCAGCAGCGTGAGTTCGGGGGCCGTGTGGCCTGAAGCTTTCTTT. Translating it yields CASSVSSGAVWPEAFF.

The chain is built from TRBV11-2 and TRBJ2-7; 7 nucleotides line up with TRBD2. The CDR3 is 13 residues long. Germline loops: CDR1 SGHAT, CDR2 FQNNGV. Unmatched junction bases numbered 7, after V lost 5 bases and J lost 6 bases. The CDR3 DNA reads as TGTGCCAGCAGCCGACGGGGAGGGACCGAGCAGTACTTC. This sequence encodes CASSRRGGTEQYF. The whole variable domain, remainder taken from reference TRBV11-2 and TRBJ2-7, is EAGVAQSPRYKIIEKRQSVAFWCNPISGHATLYWYQQILGQGPKLLIQFQNNGVVDDSQLPKDRFSAERLKGVDSTLKIQPAKLEDSAVYLCASSRRGGTEQYFGPGTRLTVT.

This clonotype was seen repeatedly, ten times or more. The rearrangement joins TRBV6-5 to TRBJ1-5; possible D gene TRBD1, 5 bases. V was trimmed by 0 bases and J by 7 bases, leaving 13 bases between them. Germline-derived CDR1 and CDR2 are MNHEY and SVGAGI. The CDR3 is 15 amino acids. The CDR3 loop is CASSYSGTMKQPQHF. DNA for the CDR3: TGTGCCAGCAGTTACTCCGGGACGATGAAGCAGCCCCAGCATTTT.